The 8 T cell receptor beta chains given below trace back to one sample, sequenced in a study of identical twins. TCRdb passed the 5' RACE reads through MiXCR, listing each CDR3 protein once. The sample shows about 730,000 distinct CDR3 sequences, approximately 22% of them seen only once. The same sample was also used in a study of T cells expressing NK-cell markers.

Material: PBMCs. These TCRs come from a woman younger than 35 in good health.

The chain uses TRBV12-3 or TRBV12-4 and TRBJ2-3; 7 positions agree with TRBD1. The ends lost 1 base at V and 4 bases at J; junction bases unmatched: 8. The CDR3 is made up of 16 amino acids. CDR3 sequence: CASSLGDRGLADTQYF. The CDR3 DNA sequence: TGTGCCAGCAGTTTAGGGGACAGAGGTTTGGCAGATACGCAGTATTTT.

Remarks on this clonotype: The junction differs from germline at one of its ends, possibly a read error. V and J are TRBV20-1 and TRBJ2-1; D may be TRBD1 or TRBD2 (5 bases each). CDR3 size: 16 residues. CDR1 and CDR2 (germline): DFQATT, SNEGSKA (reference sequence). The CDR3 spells CSAPTRGQGSYNGQFF. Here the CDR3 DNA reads TGCAGTGCTCCAACACGAGGGCAGGGCTCCTACAATGGGCAGTTCTTC.

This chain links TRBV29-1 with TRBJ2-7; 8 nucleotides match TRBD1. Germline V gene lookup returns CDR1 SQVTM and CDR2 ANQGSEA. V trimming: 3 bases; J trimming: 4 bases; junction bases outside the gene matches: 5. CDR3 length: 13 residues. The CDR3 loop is CSVDPGGGYEQYF. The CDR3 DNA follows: TGCAGCGTTGACCCAGGGGGCGGATACGAGCAGTACTTC.

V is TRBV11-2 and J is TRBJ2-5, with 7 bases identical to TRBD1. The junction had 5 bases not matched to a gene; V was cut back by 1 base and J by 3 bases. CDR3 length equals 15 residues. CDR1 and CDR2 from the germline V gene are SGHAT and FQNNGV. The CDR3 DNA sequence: TGTGCCAGCAGCTTAGTTGGGACAGTCAAAGAGACCCAGTACTTC. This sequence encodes CASSLVGTVKETQYF.

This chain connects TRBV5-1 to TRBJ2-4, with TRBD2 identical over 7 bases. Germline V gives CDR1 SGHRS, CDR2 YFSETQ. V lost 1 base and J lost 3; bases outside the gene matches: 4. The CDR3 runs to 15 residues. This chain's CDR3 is CASSLFGEGKNIQYF. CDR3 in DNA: TGCGCCAGCAGCTTGTTCGGGGAGGGCAAAAACATTCAGTACTTC.

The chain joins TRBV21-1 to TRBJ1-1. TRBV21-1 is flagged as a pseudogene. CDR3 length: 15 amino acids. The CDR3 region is CASSKETDPNTEAFF. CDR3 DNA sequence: TGTGCCAGCAGCAAAGAAACGGATCCGAACACTGAAGCTTTCTTT.

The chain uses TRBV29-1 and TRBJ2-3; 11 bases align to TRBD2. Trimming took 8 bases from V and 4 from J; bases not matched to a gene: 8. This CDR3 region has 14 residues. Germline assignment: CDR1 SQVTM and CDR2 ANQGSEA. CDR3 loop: CSISRTSGPDTQYF. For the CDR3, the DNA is TGCAGCATTTCCCGGACTAGCGGGCCAGATACGCAGTATTTT.

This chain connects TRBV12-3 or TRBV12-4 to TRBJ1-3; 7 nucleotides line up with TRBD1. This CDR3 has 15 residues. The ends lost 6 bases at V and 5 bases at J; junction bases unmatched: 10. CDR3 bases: TGTGCCAGCAGGAGTACAGGGGAGTCGAGAAACACCATATATTTT. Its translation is CASRSTGESRNTIYF.